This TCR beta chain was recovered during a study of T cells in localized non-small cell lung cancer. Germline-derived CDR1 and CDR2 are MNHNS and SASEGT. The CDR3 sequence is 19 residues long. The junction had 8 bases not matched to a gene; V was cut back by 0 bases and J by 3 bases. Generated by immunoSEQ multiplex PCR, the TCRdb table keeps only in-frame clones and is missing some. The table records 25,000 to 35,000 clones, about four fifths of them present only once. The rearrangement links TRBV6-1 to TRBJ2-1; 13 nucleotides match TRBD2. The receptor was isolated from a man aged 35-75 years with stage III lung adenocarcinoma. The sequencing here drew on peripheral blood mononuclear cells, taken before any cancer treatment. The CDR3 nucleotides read TGTGCCAGCAGTGAAGCGGTACTAGCGGGAGGGTATGGCTACAATGAGCAGTTCTTC. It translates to CASSEAVLAGGYGYNEQFF.